The source of this T cell receptor (beta chain) is a study of T cells after yellow fever vaccination. This CDR3 has 14 residues. V lost 2 bases, J lost 6 bases, and 4 bases stayed unmatched. Germline values: CDR1 MNHEY, CDR2 SVGAGI. TCRdb itself ran the 5' RACE reads through MiXCR, one entry per CDR3 protein. Of 230,000 or so distinct CDR3 sequences in the sample, approximately 3.8% were seen once. This clonotype has just a few counts. Sequences were derived from PBMCs, sampled 15 days after the yellow fever booster vaccination. This clonotype originated in a man younger than 35 who received the YFV17D yellow fever vaccine. This chain connects TRBV6-5 to TRBJ1-5; 7 bases are shared with TRBD1. This CDR3 reads CASSYHRGIQPQHF. Here the CDR3 DNA reads TGTGCCAGCAGTTACCACAGGGGTATTCAGCCCCAGCATTTT.